This TCR beta chain comes out of a study of T cell repertoires in cytomegalovirus infection. Study-level information: Indicated by public TCR beta signatures were CMV infection and matching HLA type.

This clonotype has just a few counts. Its antigen is not identified. Study findings and constraints: Cumulative frequency (of public TCR beta family members) identified carriers of CMV plus the relevant HLA. CMV-specific TCR beta clonotypes restricted by HLA-C dominated the ex vivo response.

Via MiXCR, TCRdb re-called the reads, giving one row per CDR3 protein. The sample has about 340,000 distinct CDR3 sequences, 25% to 30% seen once. CDR1 and CDR2 from the germline V gene are MGHRA and YSYEKL. The V gene lost 0 bases and the J gene lost 2 bases, with 14 bases spanning the gap. The length of the CDR3 is 16 residues. The sample here was cultured PBMCs, taken from culture after CMV antigen stimulation. The sequence came from a human donor in good health (CMV status not recorded). Some clones in this sample may be carry-over from other donors' samples. The chain has TRBV4-1 and TRBJ2-7; weak D call: TRBD1 (5 bases). As DNA, the CDR3 is TGCGCCAGCAGCCAAGATCTACAGGAGTGGGCCTACGAGCAGTACTTC. Protein product: CASSQDLQEWAYEQYF.